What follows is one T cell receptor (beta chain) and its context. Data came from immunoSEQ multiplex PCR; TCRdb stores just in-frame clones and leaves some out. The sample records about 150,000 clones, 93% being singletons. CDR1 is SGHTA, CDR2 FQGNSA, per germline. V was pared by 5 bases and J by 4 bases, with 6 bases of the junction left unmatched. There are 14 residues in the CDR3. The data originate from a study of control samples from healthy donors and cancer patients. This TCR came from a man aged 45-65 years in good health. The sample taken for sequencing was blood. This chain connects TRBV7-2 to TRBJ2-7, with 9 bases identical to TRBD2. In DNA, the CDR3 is TGTGCCAGCAGCCCGGGACTAGCCCCTTACGAGCAGTACTTC. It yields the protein CASSPGLAPYEQYF. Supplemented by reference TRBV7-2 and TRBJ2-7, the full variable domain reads GAGVSQSPSNKVTEKGKDVELRCDPISGHTALYWYRQSLGQGLEFLIYFQGNSAPDKSGLPSDRFSAERTGGSVSTLTIQRTQQEDSAVYLCASSPGLAPYEQYFGPGTRLTVT.